This note documents a single TCR beta chain sequence. As yet, its antigen is unknown. This entry comes from a study of cytomegalovirus exposure and HLA in healthy donors. The germline V gene has CDR1 KGHSH and CDR2 LQKENI. The CDR3 has 14 residues. V lost 3 bases and J 2 bases, leaving 10 bases between the germline ends. PCR involved 60 Vbeta and 13 Jbeta primers. Here immunoSEQ multiplex PCR was the method, and the copy in TCRdb shows in-frame clones only, minus some. In the table there are about 150,000 clones, around 74% of which are singletons. Study findings and constraints: Most of the TCR beta V segments (in an earlier analysis) were productive either about 87% or about 30% of the time.

This receptor was taken from a man aged 18 to 29 in good health and CMV-seropositive. The sample was PBMCs. The V gene is TRBV18, the J gene TRBJ1-2; tentatively, D is TRBD1 (5 bases). The CDR3 DNA reads TGTGCCAGCTCACCGGAAGGGGCGAACTATGGCTACACCTTC. This codes for CASSPEGANYGYTF.